These 23 T cell receptor beta chains were all obtained from the same sample, sequenced in a study of PD-1 blockade in mismatch repair-deficient tumors (dated by TCRdb to about 2017). The library was prepared using the immunoSEQ multiplex PCR assay. Not all clones reach the TCRdb copy of this immuneACCESS table, which keeps in-frame sequences only. Checked studies attribute under half of the gap to unresolved V genes and leave the rest unexplained. The sample table records around 30,000 clones; roughly 80% of these occur just once. The ten biggest clones cover about 3.3% of the sample. This sample comprised PBMCs, obtained approximately 6 weeks after starting pembrolizumab. These receptors all stem from an adult with mismatch repair-deficient cancer.

This clone is deemed medium-sized. The chain has TRBV9 and TRBJ2-7; 10 bases fit TRBD2. CDR3 length: 16 amino acids. The J segment lost 5 bases and the V segment lost 2 bases, leaving 10 bases of the junction unmatched. Germline CDR1 reads SGDLS; CDR2 reads YYNGEE. CDR3 residues: CASSVGSGAGGDEQYF. CDR3 bases: TGTGCCAGCAGCGTCGGCAGTGGAGCGGGAGGGGACGAGCAGTACTTC.

J is TRBJ2-7 and V is TRBV7-9; 10 bases agree with TRBD2. Germline values: CDR1 SEHNR, CDR2 FQNEAQ (reference sequence). With 5 bases clipped from V and 2 bases from J, the junction kept 3 bases outside the gene matches. There are 14 residues in the CDR3. CDR3 nucleotides: TGTGCCAGCAGCACTAGCGGGGCGACCTACGAGCAGTACTTC. Translated, it gives CASSTSGATYEQYF.

The rearrangement joins TRBV14 to TRBJ2-7; TRBD1 agrees at 9 bases. J lost 0 bases, V lost 8 bases, and 5 bases had no gene match. CDR1 is SGHDN and CDR2 is FVKESK in the germline V gene. The CDR3 length is 14 residues. The CDR3 bases are TGTGCCAGCGGGACAGGGAGGAGCTCCTACGAGCAGTACTTC. Translating it yields CASGTGRSSYEQYF.

In this sample, this clone turned up once. Germline is not matched at one junction end, which may reflect a read error. The rearrangement uses TRBV7-6 and TRBJ2-6, with 10 bases lining up with TRBD2. CDR3 size: 18 residues. Germline CDR1 and CDR2: SGHVS and FNYEAQ. The CDR3 protein is CASTLLLAGHSGANVLTF. The CDR3 coding sequence is TGTGCCAGCACCTTATTACTAGCGGGGCACTCTGGGGCCAACGTCCTGACTTTC.

The V gene is TRBV28, the J gene TRBJ1-2; 8 bases line up with TRBD1. V lost 10 bases to trimming and J lost 6 bases; unmatched junction nucleotides: 7. CDR3 size: 12 residues. The V gene's germline CDR1 is MDHEN and CDR2 SYDVKM. The CDR3 loop is CATDRGKNGYTF. For the CDR3, the DNA is TGTGCCACCGACAGGGGAAAGAATGGCTACACCTTC.

The chain uses TRBV11-3 and TRBJ2-2; TRBD2 aligns across 8 bases. The germline CDR1 and CDR2 sequences are SGHNT and YENEEA. The CDR3 contains 16 residues. Unmatched junction bases numbered 11, after V lost 6 bases and J lost 5 bases. The CDR3 loop is CASSSRSGSGTGELFF. The CDR3 nucleotides read TGTGCCAGCAGTTCTAGGAGCGGGAGTGGAACCGGGGAGCTGTTTTTT.

V is TRBV7-9 and J is TRBJ2-1, with a tentative D call TRBD2 (6 bases). The CDR3 has 13 residues. The V gene lost 5 bases and the J gene lost 15 bases, with 20 bases spanning the gap. Germline V gene lookup returns CDR1 SEHNR and CDR2 FQNEAQ (reference sequence). In DNA, the CDR3 is TGTGCCAGCAGCCCGCCAGCGGGCTCGAATGCGTTCTTC. Its protein is CASSPPAGSNAFF.

V is TRBV7-2 and J is TRBJ2-7; D perhaps matches TRBD2 (5 bases). This CDR3 contains 13 residues. Trimming cost V 1 base and J 2 bases, with 6 bases left between them. In germline, CDR1 is SGHTA, CDR2 FQGNSA. CDR3 protein: CASSLGEPYEQYF. CDR3 DNA: TGTGCCAGCAGCTTAGGGGAGCCCTACGAGCAGTACTTC.

The V and J genes are TRBV5-8 and TRBJ2-5, with 8 positions matching TRBD1. Germline trimming cut 0 bases from V and 4 bases from J; bases unmatched to any gene: 5. Germline assignment: CDR1 SGHTS and CDR2 YDEGEE. The CDR3 has 15 amino acids. The CDR3 bases are TGTGCCAGCAGCTTGGACGTGACAGGGGTAGAGACCCAGTACTTC. It encodes CASSLDVTGVETQYF.

The rearrangement uses TRBV5-6 and TRBJ1-5; D call uncertain. This CDR3 has 15 amino acids. Germline V gene data show CDR1 as SGHDT and CDR2 as YYEEEE. V was shortened by 4 bases and J by 0 bases, with 11 bases between the two germline ends. CDR3 protein: CASSRGTYSNQPQHF. DNA of the CDR3: TGTGCCAGCAGCCGGGGTACCTATAGCAATCAGCCCCAGCATTTT.

The rearrangement joins TRBV2 to TRBJ1-2; TRBD1 aligns across 10 bases. There are 15 residues in the CDR3. The V and J ends lost 2 bases and 4 bases, in that order; junction bases with no gene match: 4. The germline gives CDR1 SNHLY, CDR2 FYNNEI. CDR3 sequence reads: CASSERTGGRYGYTF. The CDR3 DNA sequence: TGTGCCAGCAGTGAAAGGACAGGGGGACGCTATGGCTACACCTTC.

A remark on this clone: One end of the junction does not line up with germline, which may come from a read error. The chain couples TRBV28 to TRBJ1-2; 10 positions match TRBD1. This CDR3 is built from 15 residues. CDR1 and CDR2 from the germline V gene are MDHEN and SYDVKM. The CDR3 nucleotides read TGCGTTAATCGACAGGGGGCGCGGAGGGGCTATGGCTACACCTTC. It translates to CVNRQGARRGYGYTF.

The chain recombines TRBV19 with TRBJ2-5; possibly TRBD2 for D (6 bases). Germline V gives CDR1 LNHDA, CDR2 SQIVND (reference sequence). The CDR3 spans 14 residues. Deletions cut 3 bases from V and 4 bases from J, with 12 bases between. The DNA of the CDR3 is TGTGCCAGTAGTATTGCGGGGATTGGAGAGACCCAGTACTTC. It codes for CASSIAGIGETQYF.

V is TRBV7-8 and J is TRBJ2-1; 9 nucleotides match TRBD1. Germline CDR1 reads SGHVS; CDR2 reads FQNEAQ. V dropped 6 bases and J dropped 6; count of bases not matched to a gene: 3. The CDR3 is 13 residues long. CDR3 nucleotides: TGTGCCAGCAGTATGGACAGGGGCAATGAGCAGTTCTTC. It encodes CASSMDRGNEQFF.

V usage is TRBV2 and J usage is TRBJ1-2; TRBD1 matches 9 bases. The length of the CDR3 is 17 residues. The ends lost 6 bases at V and 0 bases at J; junction bases unmatched: 11. Germline V gene lookup returns CDR1 SNHLY and CDR2 FYNNEI. CDR3 DNA: TGTGCCAGCAGGGGAGGACAGGGGCCGACAACTAACTATGGCTACACCTTC. This gives the protein CASRGGQGPTTNYGYTF. The whole variable domain, remainder taken from reference TRBV2 and TRBJ1-2, is EPEVTQTPSHQVTQMGQEVILRCVPISNHLYFYWYRQILGQKVEFLVSFYNNEISEKSEIFDDQFSVERPDGSNFTLKIRSTKLEDSAMYFCASRGGQGPTTNYGYTFGSGTRLTVV.

In DNA form, the CDR3 reads TGTGCCAGCGGGGAGGGGGAGACCCAGTACTTC. Protein: CASGEGETQYF. This chain connects TRBV7-3 to TRBJ2-5; 7 bases line up with TRBD2. The J segment lost 5 bases and the V segment lost 8 bases, leaving 2 bases of the junction unmatched. The CDR3 consists of 11 residues. Germline V gene lookup returns CDR1 SGHTA and CDR2 FQGTGA.

The genes are TRBV7-3 and TRBJ2-2; D is uncertain. Trimming stripped 5 bases from V and 4 bases from J, with 11 bases between. The CDR3 sequence is 14 residues long. Germline CDR1 reads SGHTA; CDR2 reads FQGTGA. The CDR3 loop is CASSPFLVTGELFF. The CDR3 nucleotides read TGTGCCAGCAGCCCGTTCTTAGTCACCGGGGAGCTGTTTTTT.

The chain combines TRBV7-8 with TRBJ1-5, with 11 nucleotides matching TRBD1. The length of the CDR3 is 15 residues. Per germline, CDR1 SGHVS and CDR2 FQNEAQ. Trimming cost V 5 bases and J 6 bases; bases outside gene matches: 6. CDR3 sequence reads: CASSEDRGLGQPQHF. The CDR3 DNA sequence: TGTGCCAGCAGCGAGGACAGGGGGCTTGGTCAGCCCCAGCATTTT.

In its sample, this clone was seen once. The chain is built from TRBV7-3 and TRBJ1-2; D unclear. The CDR3 has 15 residues. V gave up 3 bases and J gave up 3 bases, with 14 bases separating them. CDR1 SGHTA and CDR2 FQGTGA come from the germline V gene. The CDR3 nucleotides are TGTGCCAGCAGCTTTCGCCTGGCAGTGGACTATGGCTACACCTTC. It is translated as CASSFRLAVDYGYTF.

This clone came up once. V gene TRBV18 combines with J gene TRBJ1-1; 8 bases line up with TRBD1. Germline CDR1 KGHSH, CDR2 LQKENI. J was trimmed by 3 bases and V by 6 bases; bases with no gene match: 6. There are 14 residues in the CDR3. CDR3 sequence: CASSADRVDTEAFF. CDR3 nucleotides: TGTGCCAGCTCGGCGGACAGGGTAGACACTGAAGCTTTCTTT.

The V gene is TRBV6-1, the J gene TRBJ1-2, with D unclear. Trimming took off 2 bases at V and 0 bases at J, with 10 bases between the two ends. The germline V gene encodes CDR1 MNHNS and CDR2 SASEGT. CDR3 size: 15 residues. CDR3 region: CASSEYHISNYGYTF. In nucleotides, the CDR3 is TGTGCCAGCAGTGAATATCACATTTCTAACTATGGCTACACCTTC.

The rearrangement links TRBV28 to TRBJ1-2, with TRBD1 identical over 9 bases. J lost 4 bases, V lost 10 bases, and 7 bases had no gene match. Germline CDR1 and CDR2: MDHEN and SYDVKM. This CDR3 is 13 amino acids long. The chain's CDR3 is CAIETGGAYGYTF. In DNA, the CDR3 is TGTGCCATCGAGACAGGGGGAGCCTATGGCTACACCTTC.

The J gene is TRBJ1-4, the V gene TRBV5-1; the D gene is possibly TRBD1 (6 bases). The length of the CDR3 is 14 residues. Germline CDR1 and CDR2: SGHRS and YFSETQ. The V gene lost 1 base and the J gene lost 7 bases, with 11 bases spanning the gap. The chain's CDR3 is CASSLNRASEKLFF. In DNA form, the CDR3 reads TGCGCCAGCAGCTTGAACAGGGCGAGTGAAAAACTGTTTTTT.